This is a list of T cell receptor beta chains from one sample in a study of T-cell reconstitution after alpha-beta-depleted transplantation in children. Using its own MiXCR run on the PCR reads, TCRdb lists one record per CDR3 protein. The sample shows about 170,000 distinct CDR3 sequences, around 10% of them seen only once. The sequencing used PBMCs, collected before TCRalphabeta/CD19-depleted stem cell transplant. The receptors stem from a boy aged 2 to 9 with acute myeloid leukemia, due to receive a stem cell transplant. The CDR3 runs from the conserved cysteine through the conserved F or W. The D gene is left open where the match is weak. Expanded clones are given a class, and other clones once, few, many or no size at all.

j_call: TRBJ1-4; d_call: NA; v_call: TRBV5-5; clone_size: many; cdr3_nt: TGTGCCAGCAGCTTTCTCTTCCTGTCATCCGCAACTAATGAAAAACTGTTTTTT; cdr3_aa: CASSFLFLSSATNEKLFF
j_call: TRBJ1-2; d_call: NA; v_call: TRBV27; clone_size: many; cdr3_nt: TGTGCCAGCAGCAACAGGGTTGAGTATGGCTACACCTTC; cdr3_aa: CASSNRVEYGYTF
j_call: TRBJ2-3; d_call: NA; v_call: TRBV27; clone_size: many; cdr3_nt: TGTGCCAGCAGTTTATCCGTAGCGGATACAGATACGCAGTATTTT; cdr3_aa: CASSLSVADTDTQYF
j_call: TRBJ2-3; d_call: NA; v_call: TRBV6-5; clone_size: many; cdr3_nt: TGTGCCAGCAGTTGGGACCTGGATCAGTCAGATACGCAGTATTTT; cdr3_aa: CASSWDLDQSDTQYF
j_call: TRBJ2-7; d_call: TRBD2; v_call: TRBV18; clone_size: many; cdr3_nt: TGTGCCAGCTCACCAGCTAGCGGGAGTGCGTACGAGCAGTACTTC; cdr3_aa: CASSPASGSAYEQYF
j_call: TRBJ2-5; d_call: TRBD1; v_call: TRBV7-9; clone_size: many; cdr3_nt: TGTGCCAGCTGGGGGACAGGGGAAGAGACCCAGTACTTC; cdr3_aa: CASWGTGEETQYF
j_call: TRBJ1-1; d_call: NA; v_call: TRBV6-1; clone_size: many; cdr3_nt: TGTGCCAGCAGTGCTGGCGGTCCTTCAGGGAACACTGAAGCTTTCTTT; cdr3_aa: CASSAGGPSGNTEAFF
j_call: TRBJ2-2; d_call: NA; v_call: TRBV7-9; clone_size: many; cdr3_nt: TGTGCCAGCAGCTTTATCCCCCCGTACACCGGGGAGCTGTTTTTT; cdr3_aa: CASSFIPPYTGELFF
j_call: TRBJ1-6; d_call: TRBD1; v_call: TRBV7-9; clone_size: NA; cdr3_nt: TGTGCCAGCAGCTTAGGGACAGGGAATTCACCCCTCCACTTT; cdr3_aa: CASSLGTGNSPLHF
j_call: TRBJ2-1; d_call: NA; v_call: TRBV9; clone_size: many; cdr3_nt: TGTGCCAGCAGCGTCGGTTCTAGCGCATACAATGAGCAGTTCTTC; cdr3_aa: CASSVGSSAYNEQFF
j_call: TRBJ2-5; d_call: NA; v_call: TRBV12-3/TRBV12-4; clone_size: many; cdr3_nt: TGTGCCACAAGGACTCCCAACAGGGAGACCCAGTACTTC; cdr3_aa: CATRTPNRETQYF
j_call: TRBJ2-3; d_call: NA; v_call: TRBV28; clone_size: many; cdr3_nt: TGTGCCAGCAGTTTAGTCAGTAACACAGATACGCAGTATTTT; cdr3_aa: CASSLVSNTDTQYF
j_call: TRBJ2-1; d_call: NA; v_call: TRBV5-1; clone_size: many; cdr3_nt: TGCGCCAGCAGTCCCCGAGGGCAGGGCTCCTACAATGAGCAGTTCTTC; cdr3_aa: CASSPRGQGSYNEQFF
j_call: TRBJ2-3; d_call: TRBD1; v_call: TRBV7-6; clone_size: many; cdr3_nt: TGTGCCAGCAGCCCGCGACAGGGGGAGGGAGATACGCAGTATTTT; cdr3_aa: CASSPRQGEGDTQYF
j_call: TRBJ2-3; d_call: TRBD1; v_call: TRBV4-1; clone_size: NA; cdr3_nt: TGCGCCAGCAGCCCCCGGGACAGGGAGGCCGATACGCAGTATTTT; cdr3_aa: CASSPRDREADTQYF
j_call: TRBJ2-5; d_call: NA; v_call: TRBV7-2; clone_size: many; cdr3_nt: TGTGCCAGCAGCTTCGGGGACCGGCGCGAGACCCAGTACTTC; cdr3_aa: CASSFGDRRETQYF
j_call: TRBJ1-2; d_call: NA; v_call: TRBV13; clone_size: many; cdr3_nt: TGTGCCAGCAGCCCGGACGGGGGCAATGGCTACACCTTC; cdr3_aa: CASSPDGGNGYTF
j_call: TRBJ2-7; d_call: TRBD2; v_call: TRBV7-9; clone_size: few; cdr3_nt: TGTGCCAGCACTAGCGGGATGTACGAGCAGTACTTC; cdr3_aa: CASTSGMYEQYF
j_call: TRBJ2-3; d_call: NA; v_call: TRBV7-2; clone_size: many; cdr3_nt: TGTGCCAGCAGCTTACGGCTAGGCCTCACGTATACGCAGTATTTT; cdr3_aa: CASSLRLGLTYTQYF
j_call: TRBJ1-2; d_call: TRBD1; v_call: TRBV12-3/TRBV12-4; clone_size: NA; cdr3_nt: TGTGCCAGCACCACAGGGGGCTATGGCTACACCTTC; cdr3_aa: CASTTGGYGYTF
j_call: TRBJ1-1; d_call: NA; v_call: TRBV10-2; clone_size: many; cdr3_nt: TGCGCCACCACGGTAACCAGGGGGAACACTGAAGCTTTCTTT; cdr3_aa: CATTVTRGNTEAFF
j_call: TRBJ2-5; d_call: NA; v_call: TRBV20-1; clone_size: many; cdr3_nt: TGCAGTGCGAGGAGCGGGCTGGAGACCCAGTACTTC; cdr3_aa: CSARSGLETQYF
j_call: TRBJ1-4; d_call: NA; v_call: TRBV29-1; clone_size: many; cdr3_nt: TGCAGCGTTGTATACTTTGAAAAACTGTTTTTT; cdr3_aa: CSVVYFEKLFF
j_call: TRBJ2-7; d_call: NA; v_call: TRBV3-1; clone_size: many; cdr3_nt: TGTGCCAGCAGCCAAGCGACTCGTTTGGCCTCATACGAGCAGTACTTC; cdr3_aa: CASSQATRLASYEQYF
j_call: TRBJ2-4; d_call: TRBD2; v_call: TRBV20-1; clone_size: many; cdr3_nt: TGCAGTGCTAGAGGCACTAGCGGGAGAACACGCTACATTCAGTACTTC; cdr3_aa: CSARGTSGRTRYIQYF
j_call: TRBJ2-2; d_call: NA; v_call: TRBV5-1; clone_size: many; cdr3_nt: TGCGCCAGCAGCTACCAACAGGGATCCGGGGAGCTGTTTTTT; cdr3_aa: CASSYQQGSGELFF
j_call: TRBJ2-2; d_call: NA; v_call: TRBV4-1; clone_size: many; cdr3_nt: TGCGCCAGCAGCCAATACCCTAGGGGGAGCACCGGGGAGCTGTTTTTT; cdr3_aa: CASSQYPRGSTGELFF
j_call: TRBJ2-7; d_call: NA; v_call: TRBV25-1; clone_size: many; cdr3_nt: TGTGCCAGCAGTGAATGGGGCGGCTCCTACGAGCAGTACTTC; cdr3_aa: CASSEWGGSYEQYF
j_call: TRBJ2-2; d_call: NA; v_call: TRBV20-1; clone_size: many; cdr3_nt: TGCAGTGCTAGAGAGGCGTCAGGGTCGGGCGGGGAGCTGTTTTTT; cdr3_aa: CSAREASGSGGELFF
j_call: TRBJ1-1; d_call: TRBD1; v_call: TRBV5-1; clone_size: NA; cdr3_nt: TGCGCCAGCAGCCGAGGACAGGGGGGATTTGGCACTGAAGCTTTCTTT; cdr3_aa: CASSRGQGGFGTEAFF
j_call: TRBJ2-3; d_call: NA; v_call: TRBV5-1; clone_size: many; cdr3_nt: TGCGCCAGCAGCATACAGGCAGATACGCAGTATTTT; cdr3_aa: CASSIQADTQYF
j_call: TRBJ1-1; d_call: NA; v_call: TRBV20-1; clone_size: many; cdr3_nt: TGCAGTGCTTCATCTGACGGACCGAACACTGAAGCTTTCTTT; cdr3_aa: CSASSDGPNTEAFF
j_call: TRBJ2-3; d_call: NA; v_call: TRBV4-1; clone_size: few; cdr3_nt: TGCGCCAGCAGCCACGGGGGTACGCAGTATTTT; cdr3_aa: CASSHGGTQYF
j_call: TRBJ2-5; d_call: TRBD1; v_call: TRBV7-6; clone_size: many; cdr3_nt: TGTGCCAGCAGCTCACCCGCCGGACAGGCCGGGGCAGAGACCCAGTACTTC; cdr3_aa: CASSSPAGQAGAETQYF
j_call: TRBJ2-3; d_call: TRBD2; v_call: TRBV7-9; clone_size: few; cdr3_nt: TGTGCCAGCAGCTTAGTTCGCTGGCGGGAGACAGATACGCAGTATTTT; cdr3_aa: CASSLVRWRETDTQYF
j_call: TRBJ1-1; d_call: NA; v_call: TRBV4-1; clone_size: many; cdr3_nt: TGCGCCAGCAGCCAAGATCCAGGAATGAAGGGCACTGAAGCTTTCTTT; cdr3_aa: CASSQDPGMKGTEAFF
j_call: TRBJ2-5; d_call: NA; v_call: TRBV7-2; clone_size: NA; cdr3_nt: TGTGCCAGCAGCTTAGGGGCCGTCAGGGCCTGGGATACCCAGTACTTC; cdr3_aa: CASSLGAVRAWDTQYF
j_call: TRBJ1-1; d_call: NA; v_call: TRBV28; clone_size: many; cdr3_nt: TGTGCCAGCAGTTTAGGGGGTTGGACTGAAGCTTTCTTT; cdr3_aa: CASSLGGWTEAFF
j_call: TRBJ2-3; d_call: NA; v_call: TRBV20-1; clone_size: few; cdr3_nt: TGCAGTGCCCCAATCCGGGTCCAGCAAGAGGGGGAACACAGATACGCACGGGATACGCAGTATTTT; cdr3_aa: CSAPIRVQQEGEHRYARDTQYF
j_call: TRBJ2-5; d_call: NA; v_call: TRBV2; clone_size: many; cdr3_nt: TGTGCCAGCAGTCTTAGGGAAGAGACCCAGTACTTC; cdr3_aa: CASSLREETQYF
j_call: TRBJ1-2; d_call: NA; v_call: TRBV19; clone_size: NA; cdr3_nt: TGTGCCAGTAGTTTCCTTGCGGGGGACGGCTACACCTTC; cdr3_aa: CASSFLAGDGYTF
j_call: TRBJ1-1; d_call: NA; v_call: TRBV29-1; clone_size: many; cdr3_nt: TGCAGCGTTGAATTGAGAGGGCAGGGGAACACTGAAGCTTTCTTT; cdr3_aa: CSVELRGQGNTEAFF
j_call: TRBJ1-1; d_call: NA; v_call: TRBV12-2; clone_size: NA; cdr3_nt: TGTGCAAGTCGCTTTCGAGGACCGGTAGATGGCAAAGCTTTCTTT; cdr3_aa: CASRFRGPVDGKAFF
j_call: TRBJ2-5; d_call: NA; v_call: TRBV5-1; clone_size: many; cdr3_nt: TGCGCCAGCAGCCCATGGACAACGCGGGAGACCCAGTACTTC; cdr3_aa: CASSPWTTRETQYF
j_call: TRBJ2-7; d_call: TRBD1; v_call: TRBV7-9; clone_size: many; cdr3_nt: TGTGCCAGCAGCTCCGGGACAGGGATAGCCTACGAGCAGTACTTC; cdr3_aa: CASSSGTGIAYEQYF
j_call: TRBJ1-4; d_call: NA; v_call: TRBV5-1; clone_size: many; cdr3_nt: TGCGCCAGCAGCCTGGCCGGCGAAAAACTGTTTTTT; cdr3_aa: CASSLAGEKLFF
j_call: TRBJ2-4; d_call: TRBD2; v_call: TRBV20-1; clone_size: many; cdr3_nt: TGCAGTGCTAGAAATCCTGCGGGACTAGCGGGTTTGGCGAACATTCAGTACTTC; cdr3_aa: CSARNPAGLAGLANIQYF
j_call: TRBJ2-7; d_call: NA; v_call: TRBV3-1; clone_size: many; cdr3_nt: TGTGCCAGCAGCCGGCCTTCAACGTCCTACGAGCAGTACTTC; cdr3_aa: CASSRPSTSYEQYF
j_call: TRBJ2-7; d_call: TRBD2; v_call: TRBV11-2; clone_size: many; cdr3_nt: TGTGCCAGCAGCTCATGGGGTGGACTAGCGGGATACGAGCAGTACTTC; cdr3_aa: CASSSWGGLAGYEQYF
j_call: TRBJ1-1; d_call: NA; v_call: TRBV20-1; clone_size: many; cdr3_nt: TGCAGTGCGCCGGGACAGAACACTGAAGCTTTCTTT; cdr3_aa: CSAPGQNTEAFF
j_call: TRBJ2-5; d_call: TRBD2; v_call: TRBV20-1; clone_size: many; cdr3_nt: TGCAGTGCTAGGGCGGGACTAGCGGGGGCCCAAGAGACCCAGTACTTC; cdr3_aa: CSARAGLAGAQETQYF
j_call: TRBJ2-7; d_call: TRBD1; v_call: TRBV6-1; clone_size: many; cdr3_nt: TGTGCCAGCAGTGAAGTCTCCGGGACAGGTGCATACGAGCAGTACTTC; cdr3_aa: CASSEVSGTGAYEQYF
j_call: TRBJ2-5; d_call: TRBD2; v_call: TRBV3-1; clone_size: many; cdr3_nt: TGTGCCAGCAGCCAAGATCGACTAGCGGGAACGGGGGAGACCCAGTACTTC; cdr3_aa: CASSQDRLAGTGETQYF
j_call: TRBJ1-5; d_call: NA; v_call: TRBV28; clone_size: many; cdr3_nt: TGTGCCAGCAGTTTTACGGTTAGCAATCAGCCCCAGCATTTT; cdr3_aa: CASSFTVSNQPQHF
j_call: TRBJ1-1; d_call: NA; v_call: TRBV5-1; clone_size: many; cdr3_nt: TGCGCCAGCAGCTTGGCGAAGGTGAACACTGAAGCTTTCTTT; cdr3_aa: CASSLAKVNTEAFF
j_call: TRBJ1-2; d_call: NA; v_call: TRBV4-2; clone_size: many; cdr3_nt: TGTGCCAGCAGCCAAGGTATGGAGTACTATGGCTACACCTTC; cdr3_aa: CASSQGMEYYGYTF
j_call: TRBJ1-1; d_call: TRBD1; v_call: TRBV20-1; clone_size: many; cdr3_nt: TGCAGTGCTTTCTGGGACAGGAGGAGGATGAACACTGAAGCTTTCTTT; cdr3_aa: CSAFWDRRRMNTEAFF
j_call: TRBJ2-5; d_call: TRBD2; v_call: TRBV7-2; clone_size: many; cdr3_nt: TGTGCCAGCAGCCTCGGGACTAGCGGGGGAATCCAGTACTTC; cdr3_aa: CASSLGTSGGIQYF